Listed below are T cell receptor beta chains from one sample, sequenced in a study of T cell clonotyping in hematopoietic cell transplantation. Sequencing used immunoSEQ multiplex PCR; TCRdb keeps in-frame clones, though not all of them. The sample includes several thousand clones, 87% of them seen just once. Sequencing used peripheral blood mononuclear cells, obtained before stem cell transplant. The source is a woman in her fifties or sixties with acute myeloid leukemia. Some clones in this sample may be carry-over from other donors' samples. CDR3s include the opening cysteine and the closing phenylalanine or tryptophan. Fields, in order: D gene, clone size, J gene, V gene, CDR3 protein, CDR3 DNA. A D gene is named only where the DNA matches it firmly. The size entry is marked missing in some rows and otherwise reads once, few, many or a size class.

D gene: -; clone size: -; J gene: TRBJ2-1; V gene: TRBV14; CDR3 protein: CASSQNQEVRRFF; CDR3 DNA: TGTGCCAGCAGCCAGAATCAGGAGGTTCGCCGGTTCTTC
D gene: TRBD2; clone size: -; J gene: TRBJ2-1; V gene: TRBV27; CDR3 protein: CASTPGGGYNEQFF; CDR3 DNA: TGTGCCAGCACCCCCGGGGGGGGCTACAATGAGCAGTTCTTC
D gene: -; clone size: once; J gene: TRBJ2-7; V gene: TRBV6-5; CDR3 protein: CASSYSGISSSYEQYF; CDR3 DNA: TGTGCCAGCAGTTACAGTGGTATATCAAGCTCCTACGAGCAGTACTTC
D gene: -; clone size: -; J gene: TRBJ1-3; V gene: TRBV19; CDR3 protein: CASSTPVEGRRSGNTIYF; CDR3 DNA: TGTGCCAGTAGTACCCCTGTTGAGGGTCGACGCTCTGGAAACACCATATATTTT
D gene: -; clone size: -; J gene: TRBJ2-2; V gene: TRBV10-1; CDR3 protein: CASSDGGGWVPNTGELFF; CDR3 DNA: TGCGCCAGCAGTGATGGGGGCGGGTGGGTTCCGAACACCGGGGAGCTGTTTTTT
D gene: TRBD2; clone size: -; J gene: TRBJ2-1; V gene: TRBV7-3; CDR3 protein: CASSLAGNSGEQFF; CDR3 DNA: TGTGCCAGCAGCCTAGCGGGAAACTCTGGGGAGCAGTTCTTC
D gene: -; clone size: once; J gene: TRBJ2-1; V gene: TRBV19; CDR3 protein: CASSVQGFLAYNEQFF; CDR3 DNA: TGTGCCAGTAGTGTTCAGGGTTTCCTTGCCTACAATGAGCAGTTCTTC
D gene: TRBD1; clone size: -; J gene: TRBJ1-5; V gene: TRBV27; CDR3 protein: CASSRQGANQPQHF; CDR3 DNA: TGTGCCAGCAGCCGACAGGGGGCGAATCAGCCCCAGCATTTT
D gene: TRBD2; clone size: -; J gene: TRBJ2-7; V gene: TRBV11-2; CDR3 protein: CASSPGASGRASEQYF; CDR3 DNA: TGTGCCAGCAGCCCGGGGGCTAGCGGGAGAGCAAGCGAGCAGTACTTC
D gene: TRBD2; clone size: once; J gene: TRBJ2-3; V gene: TRBV9; CDR3 protein: CASSRREGWADTQYF; CDR3 DNA: TGTGCCAGCAGCAGGCGGGAGGGTTGGGCAGATACGCAGTATTTT
D gene: -; clone size: -; J gene: TRBJ1-1; V gene: TRBV6-5; CDR3 protein: CASSYFGREGTEAFF; CDR3 DNA: TGTGCCAGCAGTTACTTCGGCAGGGAGGGCACTGAAGCTTTCTTT
D gene: -; clone size: -; J gene: TRBJ2-3; V gene: TRBV7-9; CDR3 protein: CASSLGQSFTDTQYF; CDR3 DNA: TGTGCCAGCAGTTTAGGACAGTCCTTTACAGATACGCAGTATTTT
D gene: -; clone size: few; J gene: TRBJ2-1; V gene: TRBV11-3; CDR3 protein: CASSLDPGPYNEQFF; CDR3 DNA: TGTGCCAGCAGCTTAGATCCCGGGCCCTACAATGAGCAGTTCTTC
D gene: -; clone size: -; J gene: TRBJ2-7; V gene: TRBV19; CDR3 protein: CASTPRRGYYEQYF; CDR3 DNA: TGTGCCAGTACCCCTAGGAGGGGATACTACGAGCAGTACTTC
D gene: TRBD1; clone size: -; J gene: TRBJ2-5; V gene: TRBV7-6; CDR3 protein: CASSQTFGTGLETQYF; CDR3 DNA: TGTGCCAGCAGCCAGACTTTCGGGACAGGGTTGGAGACCCAGTACTTC
D gene: TRBD1; clone size: -; J gene: TRBJ1-6; V gene: TRBV5-6; CDR3 protein: CASNVGQTIRGSPLHF; CDR3 DNA: TGTGCCAGCAACGTGGGACAGACGATTCGCGGTTCACCCCTCCACTTT
D gene: -; clone size: -; J gene: TRBJ2-3; V gene: TRBV5-1; CDR3 protein: CASSLAILTDTQYF; CDR3 DNA: TGCGCCAGCAGCTTGGCGATACTCACAGATACGCAGTATTTT
D gene: TRBD1; clone size: medium-sized; J gene: TRBJ2-2; V gene: TRBV5-1; CDR3 protein: CASSFSTGTNAGELFF; CDR3 DNA: TGCGCCAGCAGCTTCTCGACAGGGACAAACGCCGGGGAGCTGTTTTTT
D gene: TRBD1; clone size: -; J gene: TRBJ2-2; V gene: TRBV2; CDR3 protein: CASSEWAGGNTGELFF; CDR3 DNA: TGTGCCAGCAGTGAATGGGCAGGGGGAAACACCGGGGAGCTGTTTTTT
D gene: TRBD1; clone size: few; J gene: TRBJ2-7; V gene: TRBV29-1; CDR3 protein: CSVEAQGAYEQYF; CDR3 DNA: TGCAGCGTTGAAGCACAGGGGGCCTACGAGCAGTACTTC
D gene: -; clone size: -; J gene: TRBJ1-1; V gene: TRBV7-6; CDR3 protein: CASSLAVDLNTEAFF; CDR3 DNA: TGTGCCAGCAGCTTAGCCGTCGACTTGAACACTGAAGCTTTCTTT
D gene: TRBD2; clone size: -; J gene: TRBJ2-1; V gene: TRBV6-6; CDR3 protein: CASTFSLTSGDERGFF; CDR3 DNA: TGTGCCAGCACCTTCTCTTTGACTAGCGGGGACGAGCGGGGGTTCTTC
D gene: TRBD2; clone size: -; J gene: TRBJ2-7; V gene: TRBV28; CDR3 protein: CASSLGLAGFSSYEQYF; CDR3 DNA: TGTGCCAGCAGTTTAGGACTAGCGGGATTCAGCTCCTACGAGCAGTACTTC
D gene: -; clone size: -; J gene: TRBJ1-5; V gene: TRBV19; CDR3 protein: CASSIADTNQPQHF; CDR3 DNA: TGTGCCAGTAGTATAGCGGACACCAATCAGCCCCAGCATTTT
D gene: TRBD2; clone size: -; J gene: TRBJ2-5; V gene: TRBV28; CDR3 protein: CASSFTTSGSQETQYF; CDR3 DNA: TGTGCCAGCAGTTTTACGACTAGCGGAAGCCAAGAGACCCAGTACTTC
D gene: TRBD1; clone size: -; J gene: TRBJ2-7; V gene: TRBV28; CDR3 protein: CASSPGGSALGFEREQYF; CDR3 DNA: TGTGCCAGCAGTCCAGGGGGATCCGCCCTGGGATTTGAGCGCGAGCAGTACTTC
D gene: TRBD1; clone size: -; J gene: TRBJ1-1; V gene: TRBV28; CDR3 protein: CASSTGQGALAFF; CDR3 DNA: TGTGCCAGCAGCACGGGACAGGGGGCGCTAGCTTTCTTT
D gene: TRBD1; clone size: -; J gene: TRBJ1-1; V gene: TRBV5-5; CDR3 protein: CASSLFPGTGDIGTEAFF; CDR3 DNA: TGTGCCAGCAGCTTATTCCCCGGGACAGGGGATATAGGCACTGAAGCTTTCTTT
D gene: -; clone size: -; J gene: TRBJ2-1; V gene: TRBV21-1; CDR3 protein: CASSKAGGGICPHNEQFF; CDR3 DNA: TGTGCCAGCAGCAAAGCGGGGGGGGGCATCTGCCCCCACAATGAGCAGTTCTTC
D gene: -; clone size: -; J gene: TRBJ2-2; V gene: TRBV6-1; CDR3 protein: CASSEVRAGVKTGELFF; CDR3 DNA: TGTGCCAGCAGTGAAGTAAGGGCAGGGGTAAAAACCGGGGAGCTGTTTTTT
D gene: -; clone size: -; J gene: TRBJ2-6; V gene: TRBV27; CDR3 protein: CASSPGTTGANVLTF; CDR3 DNA: TGTGCCAGCAGTCCGGGGACAACTGGGGCCAACGTCCTGACTTTC
D gene: -; clone size: -; J gene: TRBJ1-3; V gene: TRBV7-9; CDR3 protein: CASSSTGPALISGNTIYF; CDR3 DNA: TGTGCCAGCAGCTCCACCGGCCCGGCGTTGATATCTGGAAACACCATATATTTT
D gene: -; clone size: -; J gene: TRBJ2-2; V gene: TRBV10-2; CDR3 protein: CASSPDASNTGELFF; CDR3 DNA: TGCGCCAGCAGTCCGGACGCTTCGAACACCGGGGAGCTGTTTTTT
D gene: -; clone size: -; J gene: TRBJ2-2; V gene: TRBV30; CDR3 protein: CAWRASNTGELFF; CDR3 DNA: TGTGCCTGGCGGGCTTCTAACACCGGGGAGCTGTTTTTT
D gene: TRBD2; clone size: -; J gene: TRBJ2-7; V gene: TRBV2; CDR3 protein: CASSEGLAGDEQYF; CDR3 DNA: TGTGCCAGCAGTGAGGGACTAGCGGGAGACGAGCAGTACTTC
D gene: TRBD1; clone size: -; J gene: TRBJ1-3; V gene: TRBV27; CDR3 protein: CASSLKGAFGNTIYF; CDR3 DNA: TGTGCCAGCAGTTTAAAGGGGGCTTTTGGAAACACCATATATTTT
D gene: TRBD1; clone size: -; J gene: TRBJ1-4; V gene: TRBV7-9; CDR3 protein: CASSAGQGGLNEKLFF; CDR3 DNA: TGTGCCAGCAGCGCGGGACAGGGGGGGTTAAATGAAAAACTGTTTTTT
D gene: TRBD1; clone size: few; J gene: TRBJ2-2; V gene: TRBV19; CDR3 protein: CASTPGQGGGTGELFF; CDR3 DNA: TGTGCCAGTACCCCGGGACAGGGGGGAGGAACCGGGGAGCTGTTTTTT
D gene: TRBD1; clone size: -; J gene: TRBJ1-6; V gene: TRBV9; CDR3 protein: CASSVGLGGSSPLHF; CDR3 DNA: TGTGCCAGCAGCGTAGGTTTAGGGGGCAGTTCACCCCTCCACTTT
D gene: -; clone size: few; J gene: TRBJ1-5; V gene: TRBV27; CDR3 protein: CASSLSFRGF; CDR3 DNA: TGTGCCAGCAGTTTAAGTTTTAGGGGATTT
D gene: -; clone size: -; J gene: TRBJ2-3; V gene: TRBV10-2; CDR3 protein: CASSEWSGSTDTQYF; CDR3 DNA: TGCGCCAGCAGTGAATGGAGCGGTAGCACAGATACGCAGTATTTT
D gene: TRBD2; clone size: -; J gene: TRBJ2-5; V gene: TRBV28; CDR3 protein: CASSLAVAAGGSQETQYF; CDR3 DNA: TGTGCCAGCAGTTTAGCCGTCGCGGCGGGAGGGTCACAAGAGACCCAGTACTTC